This TCR beta chain originates from a study of cytomegalovirus exposure and HLA in healthy donors. With 1 base clipped from V and 6 bases from J, the junction kept 2 bases outside the gene matches. Germline V CDR1 and CDR2: SGHNT, YENEEA. CDR3 length: 13 amino acids. It was with 60 Vbeta and 13 Jbeta primers that the PCR ran. Measured with immunoSEQ multiplex PCR; TCRdb has only the in-frame clones, and not every one. Of more than 95,000 clones detected, around 78% appear once; the ten largest clones hold around 4.8%. The TCR was taken from a man in his 60s in good health and CMV-seropositive. This rearrangement joins TRBV11-3 to TRBJ2-7, with 8 bases aligning to TRBD1. Sequenced: PBMCs. As DNA, the CDR3 is TGTGCCAGCAGCTTAGTGACAGGGGCCGAGCAGTACTTC. Protein: CASSLVTGAEQYF.